This T cell receptor beta chain emerged from a study of human T cells and chemical hapten exposure (dated by TCRdb to the early 2020s). The study in broad terms: For sensitization, 2% DPC in acetone was applied to an approximately 2 cm by approximately 2 cm area of upper inner arm skin. Patients additionally received weekly therapeutic DPC doses to the scalp throughout the approximately 24-week study period. Patch tests used Finn chambers with 0.01% DPC on the upper back, scored after 6 days by International Contact Dermatitis Research Group standards. The mostly female patient cohort included alopecia areata with under or over 50% scalp involvement, alopecia totalis and alopecia universalis. Libraries were pooled for sequencing, and per-sample TCR yields varied mainly because of small differences in library volumes within the pool. This study followed changes in the peripheral blood TCR repertoire in vivo during primary and secondary sensitization of alopecia patients to the hapten diphenylcyclopropenone (DPC). Blood was sampled from patients pre-sensitization (week 0) and at 2, 6 and about 24 weeks after DPC sensitization. For TCR sequencing, blood came from 25 to 35 alopecia patients at anywhere from one to four time points (pre-sensitization, 2, 6 and 24 weeks). Overall results and qualifications from the work: Because all patients had alopecia, a presumed autoimmune disease, the immune response of the patients might differ from that of healthy individuals. DPC sensitization did not change the number of TCRs with a frequency above 1 in 1000, and there was no evidence of changes in global repertoire structure. After repeated subsampling, changes were observed in the strength of the expansion versus patch-test correlation and in the threshold at which the correlation became significant. The number of PT1 expanded TCRs positively correlated with patch test score, significant at thresholds 8, 16 and 32 but not 4. Compared with pre-sensitization or healthy control sets, expanded TCRs formed significantly more large CDR3 similarity clusters, which is consistent with antigen-driven responses.

On this clonotype itself: The target of this receptor is not known. Nothing much larger sits one base from this clone, and base qualities are not available.

What the time point label conveys for this sample: patch test 1, 2 weeks after DPC sensitization. The sample's treatment or condition label, decoded: therapeutic diphenylcyclopropenone sensitization with weekly scalp DPC. At every patch-test visit, the blood draw took place before the patch test was put on. To be eligible, patients had to be aged 18 to 70, diagnosed with alopecia and judged suitable for DPC therapy, while pregnant patients were excluded. Total RNA was extracted from unfractionated whole blood collected in Tempus Blood RNA tubes. CDR1 and CDR2, looked up from the germline V gene (reference sequence), are DFQATT and SNEGSKA. The junction carries 12 bases between V and J, which are trimmed by 3 bases and 3 bases respectively. CDR3 length: 13 amino acids, cysteine to phenylalanine. The only DNA kept is the CDR3, 39 bases in frame from the first base. Preparation of the library involved RACE. Data came from a NextSeq 500. During library preparation, unique molecular identifiers were attached to individual cDNA molecules so that TCRs could be counted in a quantitative, reproducible way. For every blood RNA sample, sequencing covered both the TCR alpha and TCR beta chains. The paper's data handling went like this. Samples had a median of about 96,000 TCRs, with a range from 23,224 to 690,600. V, J and CDR3 annotation of the TCR reads was carried out using the Decombinator software suite. For PS versus PT1 abundance plots, all samples were subsampled to the same number of TCRs (28,000). TCRs were defined as expanded if absent before sensitization and observed at least eight times at the 2-week time point. TCRdb reanalyzed the raw reads on its own, using fastp at Q25 for trimming and MiXCR for clone calling, and kept in-frame beta chains. Identical CDR3 protein sequences are pooled into one entry, listed with their most common genes and DNA. The V and J calls and clone size come from TCRdb's table, not from the authors' own analysis. For this sample the table gives around 99,000 distinct CDR3 sequences, of which around 12% were detected only once. The leading ten clones occupy approximately 2.1% of the sample.

Sequenced material: whole blood, taken in connection with sensitization to the hapten diphenylcyclopropenone (DPC). This TCR was recovered from a woman in her 40s with alopecia areata. Some clones in this sample may be carry-over from other donors' samples. The chain links TRBV20-1 with TRBJ2-7; the D gene is unclear. The nucleotide sequence is given as TGCAGTGCTAGCGCCGGCCTAGACTACGAGCAGTACTTC. This is translated as CSASAGLDYEQYF.